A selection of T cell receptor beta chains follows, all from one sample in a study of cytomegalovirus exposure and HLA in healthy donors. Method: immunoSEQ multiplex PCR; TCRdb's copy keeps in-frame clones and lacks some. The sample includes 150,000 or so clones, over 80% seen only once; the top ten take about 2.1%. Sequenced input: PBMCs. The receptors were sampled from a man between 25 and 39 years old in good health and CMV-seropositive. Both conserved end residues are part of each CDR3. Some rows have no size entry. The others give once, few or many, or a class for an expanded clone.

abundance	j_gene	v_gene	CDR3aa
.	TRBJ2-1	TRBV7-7	CASSPAGGQGNNEQFF
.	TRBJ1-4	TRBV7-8	CASSPNHWDRPNEKLFF
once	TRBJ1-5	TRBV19	CASSIEWTGREQPQHF
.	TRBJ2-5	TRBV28	CASSPTVLQETQYF
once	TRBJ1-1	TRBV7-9	CASSLGPGQGAAENTEAFF
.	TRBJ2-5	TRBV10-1	CASSDDKGAGETQYF
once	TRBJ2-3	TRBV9	CASSVNVAGGGDTQYF
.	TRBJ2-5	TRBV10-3	CAIRPTENQETQYF
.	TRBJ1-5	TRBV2	CASSDRGLGNQPQHF
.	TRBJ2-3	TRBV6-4	CASSDHLYTDTQYF
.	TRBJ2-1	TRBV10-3	CAISDTPGTSGQSSYNEQFF
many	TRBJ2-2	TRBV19	CASSPAGGGELFF
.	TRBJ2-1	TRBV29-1	CSALTLYNEQFF
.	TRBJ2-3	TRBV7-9	CASSLRGGEPRALSTQYF
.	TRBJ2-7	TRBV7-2	CASSGGSTYEQYF
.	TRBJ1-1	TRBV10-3	CAISESVAGVAFF
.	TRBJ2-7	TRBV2	CASSWDRGSYEQYF
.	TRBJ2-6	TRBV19	CASKGVITGANVLTF
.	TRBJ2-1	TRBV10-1	CASTTDRGSYNEQFF
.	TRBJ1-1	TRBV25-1	CASSDRPGYTEAFF
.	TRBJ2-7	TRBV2	CASSSQPYEQYF
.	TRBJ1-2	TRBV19	CATHSVEGMGGGGYTF
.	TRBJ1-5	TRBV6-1	CASIGPYSNQPQHF
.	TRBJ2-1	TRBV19	CASSIAGEPYNEQFF